These 31 T cell receptor beta chains originate from one sample sequenced in a study of OX40 agonist ivuxolimab in advanced cancers. Produced via immunoSEQ multiplex PCR; TCRdb's table is partial and in-frame only. The table includes tens of thousands of clones, about 86% detected once. Material: CD4+ or CD8+ T cells sorted from blood, obtained in a trial of the OX40 agonist ivuxolimab. The receptors shown here come from an adult with an advanced solid tumor such as melanoma, head and neck, liver or kidney cancer.

This clone was counted only a few times. The V gene is TRBV21-1, the J gene TRBJ1-4. TRBV21-1 is described as a pseudogene. This CDR3 is 8 amino acids long. The CDR3 here is CAEEKLFF. In DNA, the CDR3 is TGTGCCGAGGAAAAACTGTTTTTT.

This clone was recorded only once. The chain uses TRBV5-1 and TRBJ1-1, with a tentative D call TRBD1 (6 bases). This CDR3 comprises 14 residues. Germline V CDR1 and CDR2: SGHRS, YFSETQ. Trimming cost V 5 bases and J 2 bases, with 13 bases left between them. The CDR3 DNA reads TGCGCCAGCAGTGCGGCAGGGGTAAACACTGAAGCTTTCTTT. It yields the protein CASSAAGVNTEAFF.

The rearrangement uses TRBV6-1 and TRBJ1-6, with no clear D. CDR1 MNHNS and CDR2 SASEGT come from the germline V gene. The V end lost 2 bases, the J end lost 6 bases, and 14 bases lay between the germline ends. CDR3 length: 16 amino acids. The CDR3 nucleotides read TGTGCCAGCAGTGAACGGTCTCCAGCCTCTAATTCACCCCTCCACTTT. Its translation: CASSERSPASNSPLHF.

This chain joins TRBV2 and TRBJ1-5; no reliable D call. Germline CDR1 SNHLY, CDR2 FYNNEI. V was shortened by 6 bases and J by 0 bases, with 6 bases between the two germline ends. The length of the CDR3 is 13 residues. CDR3 sequence reads: CASRSYSNQPQHF. The CDR3 DNA sequence: TGTGCCAGCAGGAGTTATAGCAATCAGCCCCAGCATTTT.

V usage is TRBV7-3 and J usage is TRBJ1-6, with TRBD1 as a possible D gene (5 bases). CDR1 SGHTA and CDR2 FQGTGA come from the germline V gene. V was trimmed by 1 base and J by 10 bases, leaving 11 bases between them. The CDR3 contains 14 residues. CDR3 amino acids: CASSLMGRTSPLHF. The DNA for the CDR3 is TGTGCCAGCAGCTTAATGGGGCGGACCTCACCCCTCCACTTT.

A single count supports this clone. The genes are TRBV7-2 and TRBJ2-7, with 9 bases that match TRBD2. Germline CDR1 and CDR2: SGHTA and FQGNSA. The CDR3 spans 17 residues. Losses at the gene ends were 5 bases for V and 4 bases for J; bases not matched to a gene: 15. The CDR3 coding sequence is TGTGCCAGCAGCGTGAGAGGTAGCGGGAGAGGGAGTTACGAGCAGTACTTC. Its protein is CASSVRGSGRGSYEQYF.

The chain recombines TRBV6-1 with TRBJ1-5, with unresolved D. This CDR3 has 12 amino acids. Trimming stripped 2 bases from V and 7 bases from J, with 6 bases between. Germline values: CDR1 MNHNS, CDR2 SASEGT. The CDR3 DNA is TGTGCCAGCAGTGAAAGGGAACAGCCCCAGCATTTT. It specifies CASSEREQPQHF.

This chain links TRBV6-1 with TRBJ1-1; D remains unclear. The V gene's germline CDR1 is MNHNS and CDR2 SASEGT. The V and J ends lost 5 bases and 11 bases respectively, with 12 bases between them. The CDR3 runs to 11 residues. The CDR3 DNA follows: TGTGCCAGCAGTTACACAGTTGTGGCTTTCTTT. Amino acids: CASSYTVVAFF.

This clone was counted between two and nine times. The genes are TRBV13 and TRBJ1-2; D might be TRBD1 (6 bases). The CDR3 covers 14 residues. Germline V gives CDR1 PRHDT, CDR2 FYEKMQ (reference sequence). The V end was cut by 3 bases, the J end by 8 bases, with 16 bases between. The CDR3 sequence is CASSLRQDPSGYTF. The CDR3, as DNA: TGTGCCAGCAGCTTGCGACAGGACCCTAGCGGCTACACCTTC.

This sequence joins TRBV4-2 and TRBJ2-2; 9 bases agree with TRBD1. After removal of 4 bases from V and 3 bases from J, the junction contained 15 bases not matched to a gene. Germline CDR1 is LGHNA and CDR2 is YNFKEQ. The length of the CDR3 is 19 residues. The CDR3 reads CASSPLGPQDRGYTGELFF. Written as DNA, the CDR3 is TGTGCCAGCAGCCCCCTGGGACCACAGGACAGGGGCTACACCGGGGAGCTGTTTTTT.

The CDR3 sequence is CAWSRQGFNNEKLFF. CDR3 sequence (DNA): TGTGCCTGGAGTAGGCAGGGGTTTAATAATGAAAAACTGTTTTTT. V gene TRBV30 combines with J gene TRBJ1-4, with D maybe TRBD1 (6 bases). Deletions cut 2 bases from V and 4 bases from J, with 14 bases between. CDR1 and CDR2 from the germline V gene are GTSNPN and SVGIG (reference sequence). The CDR3 sequence is 15 residues long.

The chain combines TRBV14 with TRBJ1-5; no clear D. V lost 0 bases to trimming and J lost 10 bases, with 7 bases between them. Per the germline V gene, CDR1 is SGHDN and CDR2 is FVKESK. The CDR3 extends over 12 amino acids. CDR3: CASSQDLGPQHF. In DNA form, the CDR3 reads TGTGCCAGCAGCCAAGATCTCGGCCCCCAGCATTTT.

The chain joins TRBV19 to TRBJ2-1; maybe TRBD1 (5 bases). The CDR3 contains 19 residues. Trimming removed 5 bases from V and 0 bases from J, with 23 bases in between. Germline V lookup: CDR1 LNHDA, CDR2 SQIVND (reference sequence). CDR3 nucleotides: TGTGCCAGTAGTCAGGGTGTCTATTCATATCTAAGCTCCTACAATGAGCAGTTCTTC. Protein product: CASSQGVYSYLSSYNEQFF.

This clone turned up a few times. The chain couples TRBV6-5 to TRBJ2-7, with D possibly TRBD1 on 6 matching bases. Germline V CDR1 and CDR2: MNHEY, SVGAGI. The CDR3 has 15 amino acids. The V end lost 0 bases, the J end lost 2 bases, and 11 bases lay between the germline ends. For the CDR3, the DNA is TGTGCCAGCAGTTACTCTCGTGGACAGACCTACGAGCAGTACTTC. Protein product: CASSYSRGQTYEQYF.

The CDR3 spells CASSPGFQTKNSNQPQHF. The CDR3 nucleotides read TGTGCCAGCAGCCCCGGGTTTCAAACAAAGAATAGCAATCAGCCCCAGCATTTT. The chain links TRBV7-9 to TRBJ1-5; no firm D call. V shed 5 bases and J shed 0 bases, with 20 bases lying between them. This CDR3 has 18 amino acids. CDR1 SEHNR and CDR2 FQNEAQ come from the germline V gene (reference sequence).

The chain joins TRBV28 to TRBJ2-7; tentatively, D is TRBD1 (5 bases). CDR3 length equals 14 residues. V was trimmed by 3 bases and J by 0 bases, leaving 9 bases between them. From germline, CDR1 is MDHEN and CDR2 SYDVKM. CDR3 loop: CASSLAGISYEQYF. CDR3 bases: TGTGCCAGCAGTTTGGCAGGGATCTCCTACGAGCAGTACTTC.

CDR3 in amino acids: CAISSEVTGTQYF. CDR3 nucleotide sequence: TGTGCCATCAGTTCAGAGGTAACAGGGACGCAGTATTTT. The J gene is TRBJ2-3, the V gene TRBV10-3, with D possibly TRBD1 on 6 matching bases. The germline V and J ends were trimmed by 5 bases and 9 bases, with 15 bases remaining between them. From germline, CDR1 is ENHRY and CDR2 SYGVKD. This CDR3 region has 13 residues.

The V gene is TRBV6-4, the J gene TRBJ1-2, with D perhaps TRBD1 (5 bases). This CDR3 has 15 amino acids. Germline CDR1 reads MRHNA; CDR2 reads SNTAGT. V was trimmed by 8 bases and J by 0 bases, leaving 16 bases between them. The CDR3 coding sequence is TGTGCCAGCCGCCCGGGCGGGACCTCTAACTATGGCTACACCTTC. Translation: CASRPGGTSNYGYTF.

This clone was seen only once. The J gene is TRBJ1-5, the V gene TRBV15; TRBD1 agrees at 12 bases. CDR3 length: 15 residues. Losses at the gene ends were 5 bases for V and 6 bases for J; bases not matched to a gene: 5. Germline V gives CDR1 LNHNV, CDR2 YYDKDF (reference sequence). This CDR3 reads CATSGDRGPGQPQHF. The CDR3 DNA sequence: TGTGCCACCAGCGGGGACAGGGGGCCGGGTCAGCCCCAGCATTTT.

The gene calls are TRBV5-5 and TRBJ1-2, with D perhaps matching TRBD1 (6 bases). Germline CDR1 SGHKS, CDR2 YYEKEE (reference sequence). The CDR3 is 12 amino acids. Trimming left V 2 bases short and J 6 bases short, with 8 bases between. CDR3 loop: CASSLTGNGYTF. The DNA for the CDR3 is TGTGCCAGCAGCTTAACAGGGAATGGCTACACCTTC.

The chain is built from TRBV7-3 and TRBJ2-1; possibly TRBD1 for D (6 bases). The CDR3 has 17 amino acids. CDR1 is SGHTA and CDR2 is FQGTGA in the germline V gene. Trimming took off 6 bases at V and 7 bases at J, with 25 bases between the two ends. The CDR3 region has the DNA TGTGCCAGCAGGTTGGCTCCTCTTACACAGGGTAGGAATGAGCAGTTCTTC. Protein: CASRLAPLTQGRNEQFF.

This clone was seen more than once but under ten times. The V gene is TRBV11-2, the J gene TRBJ2-1, with TRBD2 identical over 11 bases. V shed 2 bases and J 8 bases; nucleotides not matched to a gene: 14. The CDR3 contains 18 residues. Germline CDR1 is SGHAT and CDR2 is FQNNGV. As DNA, the CDR3 is TGTGCCAGCAGCTTACGCCAACTCCTAGCGGGGGGCGCGGATGAGCAGTTCTTC. The encoded protein is CASSLRQLLAGGADEQFF.

The chain joins TRBV7-2 to TRBJ1-5, with D hard to call. Trimming left V 5 bases short and J 9 bases short, with 14 bases between. The CDR3 has 13 residues. The germline V gene has CDR1 SGHTA and CDR2 FQGNSA. CDR3 loop: CASSTRLGPPQHF. The CDR3 nucleotides are TGTGCCAGCAGCACCCGGTTGGGTCCGCCCCAGCATTTT. Looking up the rest from reference TRBV7-2 and TRBJ1-5 gives the full variable domain: GAGVSQSPSNKVTEKGKDVELRCDPISGHTALYWYRQSLGQGLEFLIYFQGNSAPDKSGLPSDRFSAERTGGSVSTLTIQRTQQEDSAVYLCASSTRLGPPQHFGDGTRLSIL.

The chain is built from TRBV5-1 and TRBJ1-2; the match to TRBD1 covers 10 bases. Germline V CDR1 and CDR2: SGHRS, YFSETQ. J gave up 7 bases and V 8 bases, and 14 bases lay outside the gene matches. The CDR3 has 15 residues. CDR3 in DNA: TGCGCCAGTCAGATGACAGGGGGCAAGATAGGTGGCTACACCTTC. It specifies CASQMTGGKIGGYTF.

The genes are TRBV11-1 and TRBJ1-3; the D is unclear. This CDR3 is built from 12 residues. CDR1 and CDR2 from the germline V gene are SGHAT and FQDESV (reference sequence). V shed 5 bases and J shed 4 bases, with 6 bases lying between them. The CDR3 nucleotides are TGTGCCAGCAGCCTACCGGGAAACACCATATATTTT. It encodes CASSLPGNTIYF.

This chain uses TRBV4-2 with TRBJ2-7; D remains unclear. V was pared by 0 bases and J by 1 base, with 22 bases between. CDR1 LGHNA and CDR2 YNFKEQ come from the germline V gene. The CDR3 has 19 amino acids. The CDR3 sequence: CASSQDLYDGIAPSYEQYF. The CDR3, as DNA: TGTGCCAGCAGCCAAGATCTTTACGATGGGATTGCTCCGTCCTACGAGCAGTACTTC.

The chain couples TRBV30 to TRBJ1-6; D possibly corresponds to TRBD1 (5 bases). V was clipped by 0 bases and J by 6 bases, with 12 bases between them. The CDR3 extends over 15 amino acids. Germline CDR1 is GTSNPN and CDR2 is SVGIG (reference sequence). CDR3 loop: CAWSVPTTVNSPLHF. As DNA, the CDR3 is TGTGCCTGGAGTGTACCCACGACAGTTAATTCACCCCTCCACTTT.

The gene calls are TRBV27 and TRBJ2-1; possible D gene TRBD1, 6 bases. V was cut by 1 base and J by 7 bases, with 11 bases left in between. The germline CDR1 and CDR2 sequences are MNHEY and SMNVEV (reference sequence). This CDR3 is built from 14 residues. CDR3 in DNA: TGTGCCAGCAGTTTATTGCAGGGGACGAATGAGCAGTTCTTC. Translation gives CASSLLQGTNEQFF.

This chain uses TRBV29-1 with TRBJ1-1; D not resolved. Per germline, CDR1 SQVTM and CDR2 ANQGSEA. V was pared by 5 bases and J by 7 bases, with 8 bases between. The CDR3 is 10 amino acids. The CDR3 bases are TGCAGCGTTATACCCCTTGAAGCTTTCTTT. Amino acids: CSVIPLEAFF.

V gene TRBV7-2 combines with J gene TRBJ2-7, with D perhaps assigned TRBD1 or TRBD2 (5 bases each). The CDR3 runs 15 residues. The V end was cut by 5 bases, the J end by 5 bases, with 19 bases between. Germline CDR1 is SGHTA and CDR2 is FQGNSA. The CDR3: CASSPTRGYPNEQYF. The CDR3 nucleotides read TGTGCCAGCAGCCCCACTAGGGGATACCCCAACGAGCAGTACTTC.

The chain uses TRBV19 and TRBJ2-7, with D possibly matching TRBD1 (5 bases). Germline V CDR1 and CDR2: LNHDA, SQIVND (reference sequence). V gave up 5 bases and J gave up 6 bases, with 8 bases separating them. CDR3 size: 11 residues. The chain's CDR3 is CASSQGPEQYF. The CDR3 nucleotides are TGTGCCAGTAGTCAGGGCCCCGAGCAGTACTTC.